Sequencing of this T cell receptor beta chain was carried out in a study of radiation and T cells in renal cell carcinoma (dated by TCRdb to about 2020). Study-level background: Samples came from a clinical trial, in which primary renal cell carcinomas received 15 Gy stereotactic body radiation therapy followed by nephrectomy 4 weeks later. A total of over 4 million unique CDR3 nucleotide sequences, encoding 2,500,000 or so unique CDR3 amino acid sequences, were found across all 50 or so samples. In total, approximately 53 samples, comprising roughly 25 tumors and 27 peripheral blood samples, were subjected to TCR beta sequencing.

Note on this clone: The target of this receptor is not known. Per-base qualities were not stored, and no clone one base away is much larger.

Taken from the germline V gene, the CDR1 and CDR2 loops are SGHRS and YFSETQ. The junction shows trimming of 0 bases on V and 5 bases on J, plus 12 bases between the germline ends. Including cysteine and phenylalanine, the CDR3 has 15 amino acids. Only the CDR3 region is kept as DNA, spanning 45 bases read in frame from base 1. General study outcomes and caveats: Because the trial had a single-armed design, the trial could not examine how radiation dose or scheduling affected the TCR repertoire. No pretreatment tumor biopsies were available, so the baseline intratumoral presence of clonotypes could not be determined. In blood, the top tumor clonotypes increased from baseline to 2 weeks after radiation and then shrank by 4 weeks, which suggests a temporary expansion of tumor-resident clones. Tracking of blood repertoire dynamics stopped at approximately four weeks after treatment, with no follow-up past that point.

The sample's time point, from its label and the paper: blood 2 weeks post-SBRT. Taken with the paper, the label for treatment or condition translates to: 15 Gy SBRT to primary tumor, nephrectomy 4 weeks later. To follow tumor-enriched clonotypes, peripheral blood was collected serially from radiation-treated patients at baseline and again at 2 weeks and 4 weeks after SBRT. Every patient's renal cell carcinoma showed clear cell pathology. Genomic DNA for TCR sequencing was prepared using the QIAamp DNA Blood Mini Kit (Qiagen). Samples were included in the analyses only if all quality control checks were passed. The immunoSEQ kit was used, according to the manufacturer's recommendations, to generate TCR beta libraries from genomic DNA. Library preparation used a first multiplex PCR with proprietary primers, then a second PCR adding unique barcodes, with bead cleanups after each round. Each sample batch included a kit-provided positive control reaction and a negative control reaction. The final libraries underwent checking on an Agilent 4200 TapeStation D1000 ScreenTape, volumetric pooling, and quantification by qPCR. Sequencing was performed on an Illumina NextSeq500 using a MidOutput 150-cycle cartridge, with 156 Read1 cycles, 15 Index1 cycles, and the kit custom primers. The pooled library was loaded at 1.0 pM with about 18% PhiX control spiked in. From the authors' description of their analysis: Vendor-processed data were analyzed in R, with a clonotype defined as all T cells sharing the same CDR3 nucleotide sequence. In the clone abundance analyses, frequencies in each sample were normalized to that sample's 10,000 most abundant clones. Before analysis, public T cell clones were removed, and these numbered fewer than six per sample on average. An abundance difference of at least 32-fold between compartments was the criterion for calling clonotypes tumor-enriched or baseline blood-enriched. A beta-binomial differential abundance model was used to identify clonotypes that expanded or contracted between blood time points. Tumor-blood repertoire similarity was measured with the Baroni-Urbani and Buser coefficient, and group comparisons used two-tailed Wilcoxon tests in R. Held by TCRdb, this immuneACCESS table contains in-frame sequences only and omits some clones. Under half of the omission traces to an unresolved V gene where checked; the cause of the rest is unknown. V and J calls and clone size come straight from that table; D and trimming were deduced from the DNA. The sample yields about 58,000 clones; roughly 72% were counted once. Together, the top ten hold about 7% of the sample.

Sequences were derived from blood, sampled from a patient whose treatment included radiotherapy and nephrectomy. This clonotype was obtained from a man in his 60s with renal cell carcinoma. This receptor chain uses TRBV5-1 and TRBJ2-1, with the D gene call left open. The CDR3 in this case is CASSLANTRNNEQFF. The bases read TGCGCCAGCAGCTTGGCCAACACAAGAAACAATGAGCAGTTCTTC.